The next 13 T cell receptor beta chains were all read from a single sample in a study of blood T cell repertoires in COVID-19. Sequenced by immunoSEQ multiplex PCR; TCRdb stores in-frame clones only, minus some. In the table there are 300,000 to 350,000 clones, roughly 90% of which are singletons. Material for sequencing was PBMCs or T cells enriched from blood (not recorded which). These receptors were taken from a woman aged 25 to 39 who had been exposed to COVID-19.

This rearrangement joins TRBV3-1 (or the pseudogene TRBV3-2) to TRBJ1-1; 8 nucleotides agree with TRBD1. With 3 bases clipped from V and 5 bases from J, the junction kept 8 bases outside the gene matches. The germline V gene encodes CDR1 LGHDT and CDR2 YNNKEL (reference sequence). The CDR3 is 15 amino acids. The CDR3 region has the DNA TGTGCCAGCAGCCAGGGCAGGGGGCAGGGGACTGAAGCTTTCTTT. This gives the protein CASSQGRGQGTEAFF.

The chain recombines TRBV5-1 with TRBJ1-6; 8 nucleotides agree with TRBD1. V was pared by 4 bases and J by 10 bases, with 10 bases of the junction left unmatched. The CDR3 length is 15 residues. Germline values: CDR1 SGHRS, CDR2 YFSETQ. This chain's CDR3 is CASSIGTGGRSPLHF. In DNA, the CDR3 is TGCGCCAGCAGCATCGGGACAGGCGGGAGATCACCCCTCCACTTT.

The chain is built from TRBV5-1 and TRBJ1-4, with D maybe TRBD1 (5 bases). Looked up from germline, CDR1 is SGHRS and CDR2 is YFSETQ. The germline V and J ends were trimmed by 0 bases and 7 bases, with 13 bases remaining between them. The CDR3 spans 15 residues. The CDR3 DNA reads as TGCGCCAGCAGCTTGGACTGGGGGAGGGGTGAAAAACTGTTTTTT. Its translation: CASSLDWGRGEKLFF.

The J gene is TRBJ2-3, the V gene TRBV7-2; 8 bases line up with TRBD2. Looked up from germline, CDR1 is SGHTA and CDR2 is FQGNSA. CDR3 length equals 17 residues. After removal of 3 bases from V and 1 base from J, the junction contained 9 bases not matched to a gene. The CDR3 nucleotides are TGTGCCAGCAGCTTGAGTCGGGGGGGGGAAGGCACAGATACGCAGTATTTT. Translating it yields CASSLSRGGEGTDTQYF.

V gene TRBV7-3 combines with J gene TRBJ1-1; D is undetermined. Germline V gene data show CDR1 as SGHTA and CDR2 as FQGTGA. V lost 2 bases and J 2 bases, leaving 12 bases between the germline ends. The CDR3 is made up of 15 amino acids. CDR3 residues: CASSLVGDLNTEAFF. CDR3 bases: TGTGCCAGCAGCTTAGTCGGGGATCTTAACACTGAAGCTTTCTTT. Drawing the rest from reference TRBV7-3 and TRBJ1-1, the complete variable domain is GAGVSQTPSNKVTEKGKYVELRCDPISGHTALYWYRQSLGQGPEFLIYFQGTGAADDSGLPNDRFFAVRPEGSVSTLKIQRTERGDSAVYLCASSLVGDLNTEAFFGQGTRLTVV.

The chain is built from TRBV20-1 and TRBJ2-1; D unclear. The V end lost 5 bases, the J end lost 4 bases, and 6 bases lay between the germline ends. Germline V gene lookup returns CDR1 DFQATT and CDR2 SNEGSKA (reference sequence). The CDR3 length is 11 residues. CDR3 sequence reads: CSALYYNEQFF. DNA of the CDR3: TGCAGTGCTCTCTATTACAATGAGCAGTTCTTC.

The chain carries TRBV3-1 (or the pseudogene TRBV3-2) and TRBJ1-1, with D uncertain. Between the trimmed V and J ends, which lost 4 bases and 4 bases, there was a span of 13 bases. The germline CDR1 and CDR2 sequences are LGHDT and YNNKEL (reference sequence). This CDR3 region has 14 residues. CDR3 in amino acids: CASSLRARGTEAFF. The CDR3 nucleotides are TGTGCCAGCAGCCTCCGTGCTCGGGGCACTGAAGCTTTCTTT.

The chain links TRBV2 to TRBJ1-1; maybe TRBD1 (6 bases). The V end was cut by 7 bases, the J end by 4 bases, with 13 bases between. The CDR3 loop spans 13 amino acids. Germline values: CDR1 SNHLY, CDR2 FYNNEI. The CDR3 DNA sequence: TGTGCCAGCACCTTCGGACAGCTCACTGAAGCTTTCTTT. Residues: CASTFGQLTEAFF. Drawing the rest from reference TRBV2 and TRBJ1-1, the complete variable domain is EPEVTQTPSHQVTQMGQEVILRCVPISNHLYFYWYRQILGQKVEFLVSFYNNEISEKSEIFDDQFSVERPDGSNFTLKIRSTKLEDSAMYFCASTFGQLTEAFFGQGTRLTVV.

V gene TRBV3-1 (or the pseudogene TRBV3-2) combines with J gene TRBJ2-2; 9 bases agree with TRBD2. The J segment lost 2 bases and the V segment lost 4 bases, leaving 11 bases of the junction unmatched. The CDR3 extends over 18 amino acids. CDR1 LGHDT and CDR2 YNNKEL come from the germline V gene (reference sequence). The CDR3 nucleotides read TGTGCCAGCAGCCCCAGGAATAGCGGGGGCCCAAACACCGGGGAGCTGTTTTTT. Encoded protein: CASSPRNSGGPNTGELFF.

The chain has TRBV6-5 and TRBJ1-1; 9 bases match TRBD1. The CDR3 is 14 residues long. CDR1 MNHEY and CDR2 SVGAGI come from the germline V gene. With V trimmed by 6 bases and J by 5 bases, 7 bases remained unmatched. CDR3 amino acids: CASRDRGRETEAFF. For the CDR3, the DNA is TGTGCCAGCAGGGACAGGGGTCGGGAAACTGAAGCTTTCTTT.

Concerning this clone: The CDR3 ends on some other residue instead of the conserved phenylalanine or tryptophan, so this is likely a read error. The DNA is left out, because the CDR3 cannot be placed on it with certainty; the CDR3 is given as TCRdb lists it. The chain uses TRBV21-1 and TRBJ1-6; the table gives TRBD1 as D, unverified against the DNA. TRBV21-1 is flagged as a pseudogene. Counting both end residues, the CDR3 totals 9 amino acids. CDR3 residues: CASSRALTR.

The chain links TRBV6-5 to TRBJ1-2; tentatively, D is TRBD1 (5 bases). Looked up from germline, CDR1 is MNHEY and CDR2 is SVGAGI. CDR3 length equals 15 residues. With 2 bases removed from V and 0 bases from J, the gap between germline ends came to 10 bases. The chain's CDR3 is CASSYRGPANYGYTF. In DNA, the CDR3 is TGTGCCAGCAGTTACAGGGGCCCAGCTAACTATGGCTACACCTTC.

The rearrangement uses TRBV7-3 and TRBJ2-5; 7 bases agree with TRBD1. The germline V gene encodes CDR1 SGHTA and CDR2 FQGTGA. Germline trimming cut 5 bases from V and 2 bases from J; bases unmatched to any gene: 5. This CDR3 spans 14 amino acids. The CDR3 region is CASSRGTAQETQYF. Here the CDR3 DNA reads TGTGCCAGCAGCCGTGGGACAGCACAAGAGACCCAGTACTTC.